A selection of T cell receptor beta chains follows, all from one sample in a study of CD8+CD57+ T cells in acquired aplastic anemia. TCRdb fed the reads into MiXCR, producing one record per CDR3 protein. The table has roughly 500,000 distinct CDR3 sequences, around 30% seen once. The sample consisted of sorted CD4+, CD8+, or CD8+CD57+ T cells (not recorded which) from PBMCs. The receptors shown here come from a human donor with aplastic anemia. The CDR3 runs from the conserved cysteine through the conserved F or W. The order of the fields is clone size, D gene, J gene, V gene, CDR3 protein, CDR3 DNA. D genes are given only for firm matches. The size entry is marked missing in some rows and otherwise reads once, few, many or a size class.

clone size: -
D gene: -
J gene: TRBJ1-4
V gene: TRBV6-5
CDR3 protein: CASSYEGRVILF
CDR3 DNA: TGTGCCAGCAGTTATGAAGGAAGGGTTATCCTTTTT

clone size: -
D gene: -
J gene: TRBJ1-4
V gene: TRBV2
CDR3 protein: CASSSRENEKLFF
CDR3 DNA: TGTGCCAGCAGCAGCCGGGAGAATGAAAAACTGTTTTTT

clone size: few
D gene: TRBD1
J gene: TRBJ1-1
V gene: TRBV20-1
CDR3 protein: CSVTRDAGGYEAFF
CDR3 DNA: TGCAGTGTTACCAGGGATGCAGGGGGCTATGAAGCTTTCTTT

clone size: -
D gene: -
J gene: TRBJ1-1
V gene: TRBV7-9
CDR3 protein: CASSLGEGENTEAFF
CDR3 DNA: TGTGCCAGCAGCTTAGGGGAGGGGGAGAACACTGAAGCTTTCTTT

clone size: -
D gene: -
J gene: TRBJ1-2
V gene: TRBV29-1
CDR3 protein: CSVEDVPNYGYTF
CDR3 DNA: TGCAGCGTTGAAGATGTTCCGAACTATGGCTACACCTTC

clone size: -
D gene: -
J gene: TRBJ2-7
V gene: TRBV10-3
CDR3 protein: CTISANYEQYF
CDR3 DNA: TGTACCATCAGTGCAAACTACGAGCAGTACTTC

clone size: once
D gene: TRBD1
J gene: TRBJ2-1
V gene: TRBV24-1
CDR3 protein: CATSDTTPGQGDYEQFF
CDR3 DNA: TGTGCCACCAGTGATACCACGCCGGGACAGGGGGACTATGAGCAGTTCTTC

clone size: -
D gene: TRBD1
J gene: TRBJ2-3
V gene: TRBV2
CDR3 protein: CASSEKKTGMGTDTQYF
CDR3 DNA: TGTGCCAGCAGTGAAAAAAAGACAGGGATGGGGACAGATACGCAGTATTTT

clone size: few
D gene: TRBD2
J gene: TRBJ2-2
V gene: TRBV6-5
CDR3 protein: CASSSGLAGAGELFF
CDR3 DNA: TGTGCCAGCAGTTCGGGACTAGCTGGTGCCGGGGAGCTGTTTTTT

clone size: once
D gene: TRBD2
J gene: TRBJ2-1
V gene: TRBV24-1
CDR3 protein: CATSVPGTSGFPEQFF
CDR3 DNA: TGTGCCACCAGTGTACCCGGGACTAGCGGGTTCCCCGAGCAGTTCTTC

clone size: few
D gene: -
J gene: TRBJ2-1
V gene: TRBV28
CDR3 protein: CASSSYTARGNEQFF
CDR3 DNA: TGTGCCAGCAGTTCATACACGGCTCGGGGAAATGAGCAGTTCTTC

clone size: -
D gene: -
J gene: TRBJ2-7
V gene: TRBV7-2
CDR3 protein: CASSLAPGLSYEQYF
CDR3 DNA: TGTGCCAGCAGCTTAGCGCCGGGTTTATCCTACGAGCAGTACTTC

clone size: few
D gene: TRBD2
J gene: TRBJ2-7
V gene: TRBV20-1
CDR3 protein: CSASRLAGGHLEQYF
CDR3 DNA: TGCAGTGCTAGCAGACTAGCGGGAGGCCACCTCGAGCAGTACTTC

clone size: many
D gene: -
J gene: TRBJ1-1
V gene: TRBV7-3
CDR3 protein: CASSLTQEDAEAFF
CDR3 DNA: TGTGCCAGCAGCTTAACCCAGGAGGACGCTGAAGCTTTCTTT

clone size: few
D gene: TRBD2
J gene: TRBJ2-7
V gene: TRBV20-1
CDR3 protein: CSAEREGRFQYF
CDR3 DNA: TGCAGTGCTGAGCGGGAGGGCCGGTTTCAGTACTTC

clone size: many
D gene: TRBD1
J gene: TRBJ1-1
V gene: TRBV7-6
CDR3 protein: CASSLGSWTSTGTNTEAFF
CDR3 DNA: TGTGCCAGCAGCTTAGGATCTTGGACCTCGACAGGGACGAACACTGAAGCTTTCTTT

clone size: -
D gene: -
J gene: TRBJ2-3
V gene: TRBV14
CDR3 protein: CASSREGGSTDTQYF
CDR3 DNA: TGTGCCAGCAGCCGAGAGGGAGGAAGCACAGATACGCAGTATTTT

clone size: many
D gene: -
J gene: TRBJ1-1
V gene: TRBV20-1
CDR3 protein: CSAGTQNTEAFF
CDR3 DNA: TGCAGTGCTGGAACACAGAACACTGAAGCTTTCTTT

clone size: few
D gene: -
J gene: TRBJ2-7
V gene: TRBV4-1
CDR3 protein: CASSQDRGATYEQYF
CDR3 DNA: TGCGCCAGCAGCCAAGATCGAGGGGCCACCTACGAGCAGTACTTC

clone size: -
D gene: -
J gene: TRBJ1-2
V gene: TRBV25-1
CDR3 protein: CASTEKGNYDNGYTF
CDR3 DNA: TGTGCCAGCACCGAAAAGGGTAACTATGATAATGGCTACACCTTC

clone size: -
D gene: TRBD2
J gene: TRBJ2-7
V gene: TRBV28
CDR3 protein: CASSLGSGISYEQYF
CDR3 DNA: TGTGCCAGCAGTTTGGGTAGCGGGATCTCCTACGAGCAGTACTTC

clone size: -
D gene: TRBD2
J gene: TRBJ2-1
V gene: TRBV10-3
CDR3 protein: CAISATSGRDNEQFF
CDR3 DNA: TGTGCCATCAGTGCTACTAGCGGGAGAGACAATGAGCAGTTCTTC

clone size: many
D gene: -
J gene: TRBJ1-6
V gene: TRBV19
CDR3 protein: CASSFQRVSNSPLHF
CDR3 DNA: TGTGCCAGTAGTTTCCAACGGGTCTCTAATTCACCCCTCCACTTT

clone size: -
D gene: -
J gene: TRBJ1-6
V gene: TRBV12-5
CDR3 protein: CASGRPSWTANSPPHF
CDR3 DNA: TGTGCTAGTGGCCGACCTTCTTGGACAGCAAATTCACCCCCCCACTTT

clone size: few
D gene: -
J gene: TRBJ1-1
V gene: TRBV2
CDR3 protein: CASILAGGEAFF
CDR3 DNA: TGTGCCAGCATCCTTGCCGGGGGTGAAGCTTTCTTT

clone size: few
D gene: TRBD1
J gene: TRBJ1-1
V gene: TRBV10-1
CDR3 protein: CASSRASGQGARTEAFF
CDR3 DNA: TGCGCCAGCAGTAGGGCTTCGGGACAGGGGGCTCGCACTGAAGCTTTCTTT

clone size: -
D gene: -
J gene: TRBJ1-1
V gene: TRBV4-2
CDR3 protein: CASSQDGRGTEAFF
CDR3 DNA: TGTGCCAGCAGCCAAGATGGGAGGGGCACTGAAGCTTTCTTT

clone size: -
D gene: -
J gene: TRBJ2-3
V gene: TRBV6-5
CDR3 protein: CASSYGLVADTQYF
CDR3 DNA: TGTGCCAGCAGTTACGGTCTAGTCGCAGATACGCAGTATTTT

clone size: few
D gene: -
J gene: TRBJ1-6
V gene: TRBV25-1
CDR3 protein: CARVTTGVRPSPLHF
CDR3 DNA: TGTGCTAGAGTTACGACAGGCGTACGACCATCACCCCTCCACTTT

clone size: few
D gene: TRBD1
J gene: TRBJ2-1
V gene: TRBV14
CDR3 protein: CASSADRWNEQFF
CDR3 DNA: TGTGCCAGCAGCGCGGACAGGTGGAATGAGCAGTTCTTC

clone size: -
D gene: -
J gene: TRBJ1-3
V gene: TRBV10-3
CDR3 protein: CAIKEAGNTIYF
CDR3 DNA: TGTGCCATCAAGGAAGCTGGAAACACCATATATTTT

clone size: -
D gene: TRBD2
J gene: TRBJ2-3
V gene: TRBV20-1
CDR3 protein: CSARDPLAGITDTQYF
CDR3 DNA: TGCAGTGCTAGAGATCCCCTAGCGGGAATCACAGATACGCAGTATTTT

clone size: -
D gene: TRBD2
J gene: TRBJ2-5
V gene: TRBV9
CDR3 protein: CATSDGGGAGETQYF
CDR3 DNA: TGTGCCACCAGTGATGGCGGGGGGGCAGGAGAGACCCAGTACTTC

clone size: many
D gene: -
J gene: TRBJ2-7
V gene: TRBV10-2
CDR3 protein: CAIADYPQGYEQYF
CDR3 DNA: TGCGCCATCGCCGATTACCCCCAGGGCTACGAGCAGTACTTC

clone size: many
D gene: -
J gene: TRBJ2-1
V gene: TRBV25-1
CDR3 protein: CASSEPAAYSYNEQFF
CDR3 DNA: TGTGCCAGCAGTGAACCAGCAGCCTACTCCTACAATGAGCAGTTCTTC

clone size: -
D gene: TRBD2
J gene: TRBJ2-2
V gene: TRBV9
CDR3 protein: CASSGPTREELLF
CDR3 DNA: TGTGCCAGCAGCGGGCCCACCCGGGAGGAGCTGCTTTTT

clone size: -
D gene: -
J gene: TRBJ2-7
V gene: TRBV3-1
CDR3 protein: CASSQVTSSDYEQYF
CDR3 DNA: TGTGCCAGCAGCCAAGTCACGTCTAGCGATTACGAGCAGTACTTC

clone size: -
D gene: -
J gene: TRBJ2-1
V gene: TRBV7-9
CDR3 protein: CASSLGHLLNEQFF
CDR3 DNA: TGTGCCAGCAGCTTAGGGCACCTCTTGAATGAGCAGTTCTTC

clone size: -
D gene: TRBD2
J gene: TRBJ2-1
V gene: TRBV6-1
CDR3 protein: CASWGASGSNEQFF
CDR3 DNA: TGTGCCAGCTGGGGAGCTAGCGGGAGTAATGAGCAGTTCTTC

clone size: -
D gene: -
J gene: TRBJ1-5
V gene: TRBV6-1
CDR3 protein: CASRNGVSQPQHF
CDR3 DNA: TGTGCCAGCAGGAACGGGGTCAGTCAGCCCCAGCATTTT

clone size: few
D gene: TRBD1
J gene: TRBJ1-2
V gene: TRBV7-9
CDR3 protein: CASMPGQGPGYTF
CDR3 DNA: TGTGCCAGCATGCCGGGACAGGGGCCTGGCTACACCTTC

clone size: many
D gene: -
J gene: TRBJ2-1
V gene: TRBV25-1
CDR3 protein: CASSEVWGDYNEQFF
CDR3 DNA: TGTGCCAGCAGTGAAGTTTGGGGGGACTACAATGAGCAGTTCTTC

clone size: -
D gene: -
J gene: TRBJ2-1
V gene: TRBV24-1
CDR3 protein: CATSDSSRTYNEQFF
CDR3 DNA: TGTGCCACCAGTGATTCCTCCAGGACCTACAATGAGCAGTTCTTC

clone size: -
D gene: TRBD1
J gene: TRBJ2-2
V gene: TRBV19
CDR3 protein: CASSTREGALGGELFF
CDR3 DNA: TGTGCCAGTAGTACCCGAGAGGGGGCTCTTGGCGGGGAGCTGTTTTTT

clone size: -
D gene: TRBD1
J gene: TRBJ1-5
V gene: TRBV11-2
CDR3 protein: CASTSTGINQPQHF
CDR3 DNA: TGTGCCAGCACCTCGACAGGGATCAATCAGCCCCAGCATTTT

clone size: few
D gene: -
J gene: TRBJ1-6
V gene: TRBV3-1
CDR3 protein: CASSLGQNMSPLHF
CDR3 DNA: TGTGCCAGCAGCCTCGGACAAAACATGTCACCCCTCCACTTT

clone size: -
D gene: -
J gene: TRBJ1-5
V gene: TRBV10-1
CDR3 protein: CASRTNSNQPQHF
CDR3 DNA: TGCGCCAGCAGAACGAATAGCAATCAGCCCCAGCATTTT

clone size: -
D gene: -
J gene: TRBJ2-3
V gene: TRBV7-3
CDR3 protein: CASSLSRLGRHTDTQYF
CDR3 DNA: TGTGCCAGCAGCTTAAGTCGTCTGGGGCGACACACAGATACGCAGTATTTT

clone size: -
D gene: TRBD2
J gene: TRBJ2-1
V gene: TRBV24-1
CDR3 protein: CATSDPLAGGPSEQFF
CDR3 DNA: TGTGCCACCAGTGATCCCCTAGCGGGAGGGCCTAGTGAGCAGTTCTTC

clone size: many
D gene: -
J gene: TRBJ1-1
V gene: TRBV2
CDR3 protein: CASSEGMNTEAFF
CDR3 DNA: TGTGCCAGCAGTGAAGGGATGAACACTGAAGCTTTCTTT

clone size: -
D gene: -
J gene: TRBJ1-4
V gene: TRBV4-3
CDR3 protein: CASSQGRTPGLSSEKLFF
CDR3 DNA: TGCGCCAGCAGCCAAGGACGCACCCCAGGGTTATCGTCTGAAAAACTGTTTTTT

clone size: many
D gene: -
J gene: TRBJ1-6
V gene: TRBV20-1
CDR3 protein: CSAGDRADNSPLHF
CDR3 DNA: TGCAGTGCTGGTGACCGGGCGGATAATTCACCCCTCCACTTT

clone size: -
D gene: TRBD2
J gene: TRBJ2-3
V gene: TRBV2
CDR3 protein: CASSVLAGAYTVDTQYF
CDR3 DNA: TGTGCCAGCAGTGTACTAGCGGGGGCCTACACGGTAGATACGCAGTATTTT

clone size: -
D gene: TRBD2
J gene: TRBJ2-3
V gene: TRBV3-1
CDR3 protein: CASSQDPRGSGATDTQYF
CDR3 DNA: TGTGCCAGCAGCCAAGATCCCCGGGGGAGCGGGGCCACAGATACGCAGTATTTT

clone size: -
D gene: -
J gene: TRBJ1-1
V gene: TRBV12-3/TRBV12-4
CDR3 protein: CASSYLGTRGTEAFF
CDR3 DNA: TGTGCCAGCAGTTACCTGGGGACTCGAGGCACTGAAGCTTTCTTT

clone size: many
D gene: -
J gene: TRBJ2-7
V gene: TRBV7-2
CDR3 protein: CASSQTGFGEQYF
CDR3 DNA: TGTGCCAGCAGTCAAACAGGGTTCGGCGAGCAGTACTTC

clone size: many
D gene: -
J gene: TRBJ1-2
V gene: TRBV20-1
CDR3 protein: CSATGTVAYGYTF
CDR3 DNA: TGCAGTGCTACCGGGACGGTGGCTTATGGCTACACCTTC

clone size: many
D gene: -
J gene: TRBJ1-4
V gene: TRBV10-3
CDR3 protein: CAISGGEDEKLFF
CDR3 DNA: TGTGCCATCAGTGGCGGTGAGGATGAAAAACTGTTTTTT

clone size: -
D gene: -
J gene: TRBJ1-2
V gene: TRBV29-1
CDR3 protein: CSVELGKGYTF
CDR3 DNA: TGCAGCGTTGAACTTGGGAAAGGCTACACCTTC

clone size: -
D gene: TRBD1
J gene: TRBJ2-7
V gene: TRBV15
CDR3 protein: CATSKPGQGGLYEQYF
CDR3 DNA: TGTGCCACCAGCAAACCGGGACAGGGGGGATTGTACGAGCAGTACTTC